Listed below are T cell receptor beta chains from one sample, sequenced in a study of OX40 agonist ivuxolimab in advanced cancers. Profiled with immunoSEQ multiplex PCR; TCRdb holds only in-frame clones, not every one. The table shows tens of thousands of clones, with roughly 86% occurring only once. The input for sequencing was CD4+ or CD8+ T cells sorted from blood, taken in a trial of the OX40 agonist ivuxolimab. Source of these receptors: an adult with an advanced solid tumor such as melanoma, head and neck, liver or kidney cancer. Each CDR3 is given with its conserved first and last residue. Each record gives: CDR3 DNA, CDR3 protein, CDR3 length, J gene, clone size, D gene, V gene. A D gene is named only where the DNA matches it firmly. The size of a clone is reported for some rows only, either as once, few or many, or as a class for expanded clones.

cdr3_nt: TGCGCCAGCAGCTGGACAGGGGGGGATTCTGGAAACACCATATATTTT
cdr3_aa: CASSWTGGDSGNTIYF
cdr3_length: 16
j_call: TRBJ1-3
clone_size: NA
d_call: TRBD1
v_call: TRBV5-1

cdr3_nt: TGTGCCGTGGGGGGTAATGGAGATACGCAGTATTTT
cdr3_aa: CAVGGNGDTQYF
cdr3_length: 12
j_call: TRBJ2-3
clone_size: NA
d_call: NA
v_call: TRBV14

cdr3_nt: TGTGCCAGCAGGGCAACCTTGGGGGAAGCTTTCTTT
cdr3_aa: CASRATLGEAFF
cdr3_length: 12
j_call: TRBJ1-1
clone_size: NA
d_call: NA
v_call: TRBV9

cdr3_nt: TGTGCCAGCAGCTTGGGACAGGGAAGTATGACTGAAGCTTTCTTT
cdr3_aa: CASSLGQGSMTEAFF
cdr3_length: 15
j_call: TRBJ1-1
clone_size: few
d_call: TRBD1
v_call: TRBV5-6

cdr3_nt: TGTGCCTGGACTAGGCTCTTCGGAACTGAAGCTTTCTTT
cdr3_aa: CAWTRLFGTEAFF
cdr3_length: 13
j_call: TRBJ1-1
clone_size: NA
d_call: NA
v_call: TRBV30

cdr3_nt: TGCAGCGTTGGTGGTGGGGCAGATACGCAGTATTTT
cdr3_aa: CSVGGGADTQYF
cdr3_length: 12
j_call: TRBJ2-3
clone_size: NA
d_call: NA
v_call: TRBV29-1

cdr3_nt: TGTGCCTCCCAAGTAGGGGGGCTAAGAAACACCATATATTTT
cdr3_aa: CASQVGGLRNTIYF
cdr3_length: 14
j_call: TRBJ1-3
clone_size: NA
d_call: NA
v_call: TRBV30

cdr3_nt: TGTGCCAGCAGCCCTGGGAGGCAAGGAGCTTTCTTT
cdr3_aa: CASSPGRQGAFF
cdr3_length: 12
j_call: TRBJ1-1
clone_size: NA
d_call: NA
v_call: TRBV7-9

cdr3_nt: TGTGCCAGCAGCCCCCCCGTGATCGCCGAGCAGTACTTC
cdr3_aa: CASSPPVIAEQYF
cdr3_length: 13
j_call: TRBJ2-7
clone_size: NA
d_call: NA
v_call: TRBV5-6

cdr3_nt: TGTGCCAGCAGCCTGACCGGTCGCAATCAGCCCCAGCATTTT
cdr3_aa: CASSLTGRNQPQHF
cdr3_length: 14
j_call: TRBJ1-5
clone_size: once
d_call: NA
v_call: TRBV5-5

cdr3_nt: TGTGCCAGCAGCGTAGACGGGACAACCCAAGAGACCCAGTACTTC
cdr3_aa: CASSVDGTTQETQYF
cdr3_length: 15
j_call: TRBJ2-5
clone_size: NA
d_call: NA
v_call: TRBV9

cdr3_nt: TGTGCCAGCAGTGAAGCGGGACAGGGGACCGAGACCCAGTACTTC
cdr3_aa: CASSEAGQGTETQYF
cdr3_length: 15
j_call: TRBJ2-5
clone_size: NA
d_call: TRBD1
v_call: TRBV2

cdr3_nt: TGTGCCAGCAAAGCGGGAGGGAGAGCAGATACGCAGTATTTT
cdr3_aa: CASKAGGRADTQYF
cdr3_length: 14
j_call: TRBJ2-3
clone_size: NA
d_call: TRBD2
v_call: TRBV19

cdr3_nt: TGTGCCAGCAGCCCCGGGACCCCCGAGACGCAGTATTTT
cdr3_aa: CASSPGTPETQYF
cdr3_length: 13
j_call: TRBJ2-3
clone_size: once
d_call: NA
v_call: TRBV11-2

cdr3_nt: TGTGCCAGCAGTTTTTCACAGGGCCCCTCTGGAAACACCATATATTTT
cdr3_aa: CASSFSQGPSGNTIYF
cdr3_length: 16
j_call: TRBJ1-3
clone_size: NA
d_call: NA
v_call: TRBV6-5

cdr3_nt: TGCGCCAGCAGTGCTGGATGGAATCAGCCCCAGCATTTT
cdr3_aa: CASSAGWNQPQHF
cdr3_length: 13
j_call: TRBJ1-5
clone_size: NA
d_call: NA
v_call: TRBV10-1

cdr3_nt: TGTACCAGCAGCAGGACAGGGGGGATAGACGAGCAGTACTTC
cdr3_aa: CTSSRTGGIDEQYF
cdr3_length: 14
j_call: TRBJ2-7
clone_size: NA
d_call: TRBD1
v_call: TRBV11-2

cdr3_nt: TGTGCCACCAGCAGACCCGAGGGAAGTGAAAAACTGTTTTTT
cdr3_aa: CATSRPEGSEKLFF
cdr3_length: 14
j_call: TRBJ1-4
clone_size: NA
d_call: NA
v_call: TRBV15

cdr3_nt: TGCGCCAGCAGCGGGCTGGGAGGAGAGACCCAGTACTTC
cdr3_aa: CASSGLGGETQYF
cdr3_length: 13
j_call: TRBJ2-5
clone_size: medium-sized
d_call: NA
v_call: TRBV4-1

cdr3_nt: TGTGCCAGCAGCAATGCGGGGGGAAGGGGCGAGGGGAATCAGCCCCAGCATTTT
cdr3_aa: CASSNAGGRGEGNQPQHF
cdr3_length: 18
j_call: TRBJ1-5
clone_size: NA
d_call: NA
v_call: TRBV21-1

cdr3_nt: TGCAGCGTTGACTTAGCAGGGGGCGAGTACTTC
cdr3_aa: CSVDLAGGEYF
cdr3_length: 11
j_call: TRBJ2-7
clone_size: NA
d_call: TRBD1
v_call: TRBV29-1

cdr3_nt: TGTGCCAGTAGTATGGAACTAGCGGGAGGCGCCACAGATACGCAGTATTTT
cdr3_aa: CASSMELAGGATDTQYF
cdr3_length: 17
j_call: TRBJ2-3
clone_size: NA
d_call: TRBD2
v_call: TRBV19

cdr3_nt: TGTGCCAGCAGTGTGCAGGGCCGAATCACAGATACGCAGTATTTT
cdr3_aa: CASSVQGRITDTQYF
cdr3_length: 15
j_call: TRBJ2-3
clone_size: NA
d_call: NA
v_call: TRBV2

cdr3_nt: TGTGCCAGTAGTAACAGGGGAGGCAATCAGCCCCAGCATTTT
cdr3_aa: CASSNRGGNQPQHF
cdr3_length: 14
j_call: TRBJ1-5
clone_size: NA
d_call: TRBD1
v_call: TRBV19

cdr3_nt: TGTGCCAGCAGCTCCGTGAGTTTAGCGCGGGAGCAGTACTTC
cdr3_aa: CASSSVSLAREQYF
cdr3_length: 14
j_call: TRBJ2-7
clone_size: NA
d_call: NA
v_call: TRBV27

cdr3_nt: TGCGCCAGCAGCTCTGGACAGGGGAGGGACTATGGCTACACCTTC
cdr3_aa: CASSSGQGRDYGYTF
cdr3_length: 15
j_call: TRBJ1-2
clone_size: NA
d_call: TRBD1
v_call: TRBV5-1

cdr3_nt: TGTGCCAGCAGTGGACAGGGGCCCCGAGAGACCCAGTACTTC
cdr3_aa: CASSGQGPRETQYF
cdr3_length: 14
j_call: TRBJ2-5
clone_size: NA
d_call: TRBD1
v_call: TRBV2

cdr3_nt: TGCGCCAGCGGGGGGGGCGCTGGAGATACGCAGTATTTT
cdr3_aa: CASGGGAGDTQYF
cdr3_length: 13
j_call: TRBJ2-3
clone_size: NA
d_call: NA
v_call: TRBV5-1

cdr3_nt: TGTGCCAGCAGCAGACTAGGCACAGATACGCAGTATTTT
cdr3_aa: CASSRLGTDTQYF
cdr3_length: 13
j_call: TRBJ2-3
clone_size: NA
d_call: NA
v_call: TRBV5-4

cdr3_nt: TGTGCCAGCAGCGGGGGACTAGCGTTTCCCTACGAGCAGTACTTC
cdr3_aa: CASSGGLAFPYEQYF
cdr3_length: 15
j_call: TRBJ2-7
clone_size: NA
d_call: TRBD2
v_call: TRBV7-9

cdr3_nt: TGTGCCAGTAGTATCAGGGGGCAGGCGAGCTCTGGAAACACCATATATTTT
cdr3_aa: CASSIRGQASSGNTIYF
cdr3_length: 17
j_call: TRBJ1-3
clone_size: NA
d_call: TRBD1
v_call: TRBV19

cdr3_nt: TGTGCCAGCAGTAACACAGATACGCAGTATTTT
cdr3_aa: CASSNTDTQYF
cdr3_length: 11
j_call: TRBJ2-3
clone_size: NA
d_call: NA
v_call: TRBV6-5

cdr3_nt: TGCAGCGTTGGGGGGCCAGGGGGCCAGACTGAAGCTTTCTTT
cdr3_aa: CSVGGPGGQTEAFF
cdr3_length: 14
j_call: TRBJ1-1
clone_size: NA
d_call: TRBD1
v_call: TRBV29-1

cdr3_nt: TGTGCCAGCAGCTCACGTGATAGCGGGAGGTTCTACAATGAGCAGTTCTTC
cdr3_aa: CASSSRDSGRFYNEQFF
cdr3_length: 17
j_call: TRBJ2-1
clone_size: NA
d_call: TRBD2
v_call: TRBV7-3

cdr3_nt: TGTGCCAGTAGTTCGCGCCTAGAGGGTCAGCCCCAGCATTTT
cdr3_aa: CASSSRLEGQPQHF
cdr3_length: 14
j_call: TRBJ1-5
clone_size: once
d_call: NA
v_call: TRBV19

cdr3_nt: TGTGCCAGCAGCTTACATGGGCGAGGAGATACGCAGTATTTT
cdr3_aa: CASSLHGRGDTQYF
cdr3_length: 14
j_call: TRBJ2-3
clone_size: NA
d_call: NA
v_call: TRBV7-3

cdr3_nt: TGTGCCAGCAGCTTACAGGGCTACAATGAAAAACTGTTTTTT
cdr3_aa: CASSLQGYNEKLFF
cdr3_length: 14
j_call: TRBJ1-4
clone_size: NA
d_call: NA
v_call: TRBV5-6